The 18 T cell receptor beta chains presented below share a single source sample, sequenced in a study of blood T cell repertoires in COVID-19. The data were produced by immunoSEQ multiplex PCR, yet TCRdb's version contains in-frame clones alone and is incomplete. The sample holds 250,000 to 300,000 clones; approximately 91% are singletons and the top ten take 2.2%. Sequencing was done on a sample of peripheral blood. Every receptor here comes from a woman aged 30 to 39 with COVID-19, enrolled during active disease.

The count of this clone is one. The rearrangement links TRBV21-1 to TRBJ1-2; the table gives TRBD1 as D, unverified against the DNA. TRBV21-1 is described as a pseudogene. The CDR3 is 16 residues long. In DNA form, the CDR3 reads TGTGCCAGCAGCAACAGGGACGACAGGGTCGGTGATGGCTACACCTTC. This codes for CASSNRDDRVGDGYTF.

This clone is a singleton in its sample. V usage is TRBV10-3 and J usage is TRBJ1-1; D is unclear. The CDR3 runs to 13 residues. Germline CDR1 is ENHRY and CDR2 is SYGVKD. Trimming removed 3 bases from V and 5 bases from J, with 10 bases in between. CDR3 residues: CAISDTGNTEAFF. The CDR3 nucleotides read TGTGCCATCAGTGATACGGGGAATACTGAAGCTTTCTTT.

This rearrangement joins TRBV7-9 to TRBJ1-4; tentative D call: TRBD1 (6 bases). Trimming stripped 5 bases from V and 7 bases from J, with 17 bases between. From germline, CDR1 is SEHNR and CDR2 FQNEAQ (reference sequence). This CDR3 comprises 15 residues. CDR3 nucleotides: TGTGCCAGCAGCATAGTACAGGGTGGTAGTGAAAAACTGTTTTTT. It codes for CASSIVQGGSEKLFF.

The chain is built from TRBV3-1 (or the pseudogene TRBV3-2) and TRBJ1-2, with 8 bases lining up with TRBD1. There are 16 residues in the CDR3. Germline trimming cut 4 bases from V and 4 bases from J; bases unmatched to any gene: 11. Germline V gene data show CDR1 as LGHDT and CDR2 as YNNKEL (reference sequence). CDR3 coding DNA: TGTGCCAGCAGCCCCACCGGGACAGGTAAAATCTATGGCTACACCTTC. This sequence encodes CASSPTGTGKIYGYTF.

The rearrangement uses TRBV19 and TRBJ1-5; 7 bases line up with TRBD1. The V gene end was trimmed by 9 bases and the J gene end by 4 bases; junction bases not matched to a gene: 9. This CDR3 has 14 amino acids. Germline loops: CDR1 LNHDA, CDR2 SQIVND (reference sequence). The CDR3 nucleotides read TGTGCCAGCTTCGGGACAGCTTCGAATCAGCCCCAGCATTTT. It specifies CASFGTASNQPQHF.

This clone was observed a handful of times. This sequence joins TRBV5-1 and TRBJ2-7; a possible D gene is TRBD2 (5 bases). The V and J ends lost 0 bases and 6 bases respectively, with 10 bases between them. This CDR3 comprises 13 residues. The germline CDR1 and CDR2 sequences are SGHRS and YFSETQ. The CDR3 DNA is TGCGCCAGCAGCTTGGTTCCAGGAGGCGAGCAGTACTTC. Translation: CASSLVPGGEQYF. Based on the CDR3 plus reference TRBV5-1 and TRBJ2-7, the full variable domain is KAGVTQTPRYLIKTRGQQVTLSCSPISGHRSVSWYQQTPGQGLQFLFEYFSETQRNKGNFPGRFSGRQFSNSRSEMNVSTLELGDSALYLCASSLVPGGEQYFGPGTRLTVT.

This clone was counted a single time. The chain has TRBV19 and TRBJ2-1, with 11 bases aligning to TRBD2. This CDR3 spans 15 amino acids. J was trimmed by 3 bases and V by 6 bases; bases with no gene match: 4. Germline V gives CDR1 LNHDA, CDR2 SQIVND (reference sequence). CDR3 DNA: TGTGCCAGTAGCTCCGGGACTAGCGGCTACAATGAGCAGTTCTTC. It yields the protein CASSSGTSGYNEQFF.

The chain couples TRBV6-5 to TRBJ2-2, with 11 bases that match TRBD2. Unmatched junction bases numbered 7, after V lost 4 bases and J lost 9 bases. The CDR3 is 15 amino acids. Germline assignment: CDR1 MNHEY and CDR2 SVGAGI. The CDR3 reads CASSLLAGEPRELFF. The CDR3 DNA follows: TGTGCCAGCAGTTTACTAGCGGGAGAACCGCGGGAGCTGTTTTTT.

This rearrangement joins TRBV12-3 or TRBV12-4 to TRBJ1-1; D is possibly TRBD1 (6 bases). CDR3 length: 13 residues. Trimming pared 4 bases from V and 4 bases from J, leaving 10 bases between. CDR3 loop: CASSWHRVTEAFF. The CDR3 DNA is TGTGCCAGCAGTTGGCACAGGGTCACTGAAGCTTTCTTT.

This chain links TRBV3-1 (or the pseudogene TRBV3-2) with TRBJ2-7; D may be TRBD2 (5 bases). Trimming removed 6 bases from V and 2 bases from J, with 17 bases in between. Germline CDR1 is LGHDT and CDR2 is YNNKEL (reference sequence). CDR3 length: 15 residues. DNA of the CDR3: TGTGCCAGCAGTTCACGCTTAAGCGGAACCTACGAGCAGTACTTC. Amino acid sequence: CASSSRLSGTYEQYF.

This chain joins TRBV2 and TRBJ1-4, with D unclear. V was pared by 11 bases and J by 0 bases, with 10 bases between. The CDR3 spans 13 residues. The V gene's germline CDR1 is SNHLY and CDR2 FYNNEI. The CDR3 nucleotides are TGTGCCGGGAGCCAGACAACTAATGAAAAACTGTTTTTT. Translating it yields CAGSQTTNEKLFF.

DNA of the CDR3: TGTGCCAGCAGTGATCAAAGGGCTAGCGGGAGGAATACCGGGGAGCTGTTTTTT. Protein sequence: CASSDQRASGRNTGELFF. This chain links TRBV6-1 with TRBJ2-2; 11 bases align to TRBD2. The V gene end was trimmed by 3 bases and the J gene end by 5 bases; junction bases not matched to a gene: 11. Looked up from germline, CDR1 is MNHNS and CDR2 is SASEGT. This CDR3 has 18 residues.

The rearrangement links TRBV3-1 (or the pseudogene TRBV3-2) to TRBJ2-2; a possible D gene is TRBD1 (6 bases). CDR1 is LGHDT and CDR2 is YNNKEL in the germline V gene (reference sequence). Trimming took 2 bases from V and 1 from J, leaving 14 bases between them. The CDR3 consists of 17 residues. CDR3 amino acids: CASSQIRGWGNTGELFF. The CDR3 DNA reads TGTGCCAGCAGCCAAATCAGGGGTTGGGGGAACACCGGGGAGCTGTTTTTT.

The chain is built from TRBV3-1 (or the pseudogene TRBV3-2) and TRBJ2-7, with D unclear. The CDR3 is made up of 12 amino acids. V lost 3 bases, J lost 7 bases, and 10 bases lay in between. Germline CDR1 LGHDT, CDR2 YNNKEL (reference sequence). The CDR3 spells CASSQSSWEQYF. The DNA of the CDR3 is TGTGCCAGCAGCCAGTCAAGCTGGGAGCAGTACTTC.

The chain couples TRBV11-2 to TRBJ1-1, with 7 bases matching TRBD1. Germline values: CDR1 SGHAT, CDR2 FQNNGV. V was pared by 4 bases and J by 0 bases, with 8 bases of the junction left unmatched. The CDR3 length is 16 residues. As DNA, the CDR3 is TGTGCCAGCAGCTCGGAAGACAGGGCGGTGAACACTGAAGCTTTCTTT. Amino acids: CASSSEDRAVNTEAFF.

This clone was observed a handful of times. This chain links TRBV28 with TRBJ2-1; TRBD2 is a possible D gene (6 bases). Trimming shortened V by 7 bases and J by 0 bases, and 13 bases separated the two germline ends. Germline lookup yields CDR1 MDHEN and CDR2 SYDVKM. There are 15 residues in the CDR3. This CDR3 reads CASTRGIGSYNEQFF. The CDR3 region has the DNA TGTGCCAGCACCCGCGGGATTGGCTCCTACAATGAGCAGTTCTTC.

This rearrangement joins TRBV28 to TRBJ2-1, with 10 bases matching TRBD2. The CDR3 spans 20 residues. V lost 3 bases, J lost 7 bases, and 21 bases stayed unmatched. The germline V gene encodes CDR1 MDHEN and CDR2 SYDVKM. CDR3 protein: CASSFSGSTLSGRGGNEQFF. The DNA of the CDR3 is TGTGCCAGCAGTTTTAGCGGATCGACGTTGAGCGGGAGGGGGGGAAATGAGCAGTTCTTC.

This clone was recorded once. The CDR3 loop is CASSLFYFSGTENGYTF. Written as DNA, the CDR3 is TGTGCCAGCAGCTTATTTTACTTCTCCGGGACAGAGAATGGCTACACCTTC. The rearrangement uses TRBV5-6 and TRBJ1-2; 7 nucleotides match TRBD1. V dropped 2 bases and J dropped 6; count of bases not matched to a gene: 16. The CDR3 contains 17 residues. Germline CDR1 and CDR2: SGHDT and YYEEEE.